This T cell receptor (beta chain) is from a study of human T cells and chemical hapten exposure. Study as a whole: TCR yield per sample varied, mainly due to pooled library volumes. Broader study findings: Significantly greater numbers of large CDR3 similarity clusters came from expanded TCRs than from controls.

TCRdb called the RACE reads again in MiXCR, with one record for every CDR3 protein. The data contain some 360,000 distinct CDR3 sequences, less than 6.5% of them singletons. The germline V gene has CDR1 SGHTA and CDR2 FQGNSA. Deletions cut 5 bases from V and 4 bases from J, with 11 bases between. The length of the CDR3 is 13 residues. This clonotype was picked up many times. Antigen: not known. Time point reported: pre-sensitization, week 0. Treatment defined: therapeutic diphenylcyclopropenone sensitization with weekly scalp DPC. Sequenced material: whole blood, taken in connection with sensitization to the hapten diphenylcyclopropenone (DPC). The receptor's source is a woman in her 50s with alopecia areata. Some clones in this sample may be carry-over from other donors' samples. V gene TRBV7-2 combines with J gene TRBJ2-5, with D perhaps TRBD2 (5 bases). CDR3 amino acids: CASSPPEAETQYF. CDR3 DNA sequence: TGTGCCAGCAGCCCCCCGGAGGCAGAGACCCAGTACTTC.